The sequence of this TCR beta chain was determined in a study of cytomegalovirus exposure and HLA in healthy donors. Study conclusions and caveats: For presence/absence analyses, sequencing depth was assumed to be roughly uniform across donors. Associated with HLA alleles at 0.05 false discovery rate in a later analysis were 15,000 to 20,000 TCR beta sequences. CMV serostatus was the sole immune exposure information available. Accurate prediction of most subjects' HLA-A and HLA-B alleles from TCR beta sequences was reported.

The study ran its PCR with 60 Vbeta and 13 Jbeta primers. TCRdb keeps only in-frame clones here, not all; method: immunoSEQ multiplex PCR. Among approximately 100,000 clones listed, over 60% were seen once. Turning to this clone: Its antigen is currently unknown.

From germline, CDR1 is MGHDK and CDR2 SYGVNS. V gave up 2 bases and J gave up 3 bases; unmatched junction bases: 9. This CDR3 has 17 residues. This chain links TRBV25-1 with TRBJ2-3, with 9 bases lining up with TRBD2. This clonotype was sampled from a female donor in good health and CMV-seronegative. The sequencing input was PBMCs. The CDR3 region is CASSEGSSGVNTDTQYF. The CDR3, as DNA: TGTGCCAGCAGTGAAGGTTCTAGCGGGGTGAATACAGATACGCAGTATTTT.